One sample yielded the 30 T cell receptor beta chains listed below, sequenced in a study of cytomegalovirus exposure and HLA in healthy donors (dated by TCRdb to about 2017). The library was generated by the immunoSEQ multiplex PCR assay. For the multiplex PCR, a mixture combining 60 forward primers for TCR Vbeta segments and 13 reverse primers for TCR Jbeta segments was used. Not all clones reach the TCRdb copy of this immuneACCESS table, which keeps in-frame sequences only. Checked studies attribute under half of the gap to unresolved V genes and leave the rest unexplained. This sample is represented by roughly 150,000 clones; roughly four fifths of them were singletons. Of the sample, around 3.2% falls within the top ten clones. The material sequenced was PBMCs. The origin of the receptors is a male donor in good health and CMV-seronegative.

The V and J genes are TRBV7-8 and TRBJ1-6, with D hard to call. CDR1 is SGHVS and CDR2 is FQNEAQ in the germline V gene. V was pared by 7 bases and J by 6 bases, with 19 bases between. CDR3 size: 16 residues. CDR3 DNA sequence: TGTGCCAGCACTCCGAGCGGGGTTTCGAGTAATTCACCCCTCCACTTT. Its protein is CASTPSGVSSNSPLHF.

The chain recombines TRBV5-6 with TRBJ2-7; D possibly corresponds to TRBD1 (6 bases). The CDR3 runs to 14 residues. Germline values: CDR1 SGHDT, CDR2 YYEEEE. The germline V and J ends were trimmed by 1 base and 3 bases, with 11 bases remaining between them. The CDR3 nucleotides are TGTGCCAGCAGCTTGTCCTGGACAGACTACGAGCAGTACTTC. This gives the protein CASSLSWTDYEQYF.

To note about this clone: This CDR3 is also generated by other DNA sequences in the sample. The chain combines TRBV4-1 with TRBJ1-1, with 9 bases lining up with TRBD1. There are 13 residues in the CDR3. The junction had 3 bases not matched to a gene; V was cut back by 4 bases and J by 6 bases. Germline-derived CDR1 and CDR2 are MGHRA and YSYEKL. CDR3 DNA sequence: TGCGCCAGCAGCCCAAGGACAGGGGCTGAAGCTTTCTTT. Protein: CASSPRTGAEAFF.

CDR3 nucleotides: TGTGCCAGCAGTGAATTGTCTGGGCTATACAATGAGCAGTTCTTC. This codes for CASSELSGLYNEQFF. The rearrangement uses TRBV2 and TRBJ2-1; D ambiguous. CDR3 length equals 15 residues. The germline CDR1 and CDR2 sequences are SNHLY and FYNNEI. V lost 2 bases and J lost 4, with 12 bases in between.

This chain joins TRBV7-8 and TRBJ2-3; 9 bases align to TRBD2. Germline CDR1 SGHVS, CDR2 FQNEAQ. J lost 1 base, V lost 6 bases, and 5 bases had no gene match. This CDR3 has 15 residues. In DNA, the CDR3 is TGTGCCAGCAGTCACTCTAGCGGGGGCACAGATACGCAGTATTTT. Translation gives CASSHSSGGTDTQYF.

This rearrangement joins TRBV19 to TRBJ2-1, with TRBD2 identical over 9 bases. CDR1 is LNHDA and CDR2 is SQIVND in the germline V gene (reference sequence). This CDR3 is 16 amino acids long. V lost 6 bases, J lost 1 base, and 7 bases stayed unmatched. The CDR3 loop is CASRRGGIESYNEQFF. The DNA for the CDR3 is TGTGCCAGTAGGCGGGGGGGAATAGAATCCTACAATGAGCAGTTCTTC.

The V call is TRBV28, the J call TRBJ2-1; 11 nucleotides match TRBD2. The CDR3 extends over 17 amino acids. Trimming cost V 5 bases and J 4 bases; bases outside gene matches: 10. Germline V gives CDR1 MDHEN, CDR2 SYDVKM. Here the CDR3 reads CASSRSGASGGYNEQFF. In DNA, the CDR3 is TGTGCCAGCAGTCGCTCCGGGGCTAGCGGGGGGTACAATGAGCAGTTCTTC.

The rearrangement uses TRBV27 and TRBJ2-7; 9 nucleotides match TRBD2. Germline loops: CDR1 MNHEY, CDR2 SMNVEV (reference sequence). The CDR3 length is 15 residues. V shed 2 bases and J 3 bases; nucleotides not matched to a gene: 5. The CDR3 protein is CASSLGLAFIYEQYF. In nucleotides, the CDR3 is TGTGCCAGCAGTTTAGGACTAGCGTTTATCTACGAGCAGTACTTC.

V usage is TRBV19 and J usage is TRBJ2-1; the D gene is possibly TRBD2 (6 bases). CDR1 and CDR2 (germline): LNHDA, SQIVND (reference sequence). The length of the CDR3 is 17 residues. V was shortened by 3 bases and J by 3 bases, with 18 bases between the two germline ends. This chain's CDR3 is CASSMKTGVIGYNEQFF. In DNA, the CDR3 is TGTGCCAGTAGTATGAAGACGGGAGTAATCGGCTACAATGAGCAGTTCTTC.

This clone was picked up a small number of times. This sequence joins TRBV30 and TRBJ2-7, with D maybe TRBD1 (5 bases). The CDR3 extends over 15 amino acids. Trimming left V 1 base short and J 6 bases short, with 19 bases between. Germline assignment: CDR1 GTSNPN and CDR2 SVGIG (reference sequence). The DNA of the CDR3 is TGTGCCTGGAGTGGAATGACAGTTCCCCCTCGCGAGCAGTACTTC. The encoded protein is CAWSGMTVPPREQYF.

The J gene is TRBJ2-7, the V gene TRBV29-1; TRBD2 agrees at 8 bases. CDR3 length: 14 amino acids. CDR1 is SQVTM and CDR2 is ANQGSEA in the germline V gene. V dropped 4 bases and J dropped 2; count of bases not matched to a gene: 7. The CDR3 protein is CSVGALADTYEQYF. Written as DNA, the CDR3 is TGCAGCGTTGGGGCACTAGCGGACACCTACGAGCAGTACTTC.

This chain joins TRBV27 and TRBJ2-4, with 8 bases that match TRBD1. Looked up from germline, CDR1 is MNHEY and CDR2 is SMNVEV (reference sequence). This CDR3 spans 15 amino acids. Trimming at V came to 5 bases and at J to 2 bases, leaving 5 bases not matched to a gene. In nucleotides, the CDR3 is TGTGCCAGCAGTCCGCAGGGGGCCACCAAAAACATTCAGTACTTC. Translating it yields CASSPQGATKNIQYF.

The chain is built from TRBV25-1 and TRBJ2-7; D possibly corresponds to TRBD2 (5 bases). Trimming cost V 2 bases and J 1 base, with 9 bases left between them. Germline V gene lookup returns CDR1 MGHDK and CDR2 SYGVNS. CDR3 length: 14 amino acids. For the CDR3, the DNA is TGTGCCAGCAGTGAAGGGTGGAGGTCCTACGAGCAGTACTTC. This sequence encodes CASSEGWRSYEQYF.

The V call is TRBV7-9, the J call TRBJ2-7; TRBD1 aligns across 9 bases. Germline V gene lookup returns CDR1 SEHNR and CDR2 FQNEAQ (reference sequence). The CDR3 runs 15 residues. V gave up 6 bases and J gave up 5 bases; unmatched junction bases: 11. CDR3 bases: TGTGCCAGCAGTGAGGCCGGGACAGGGTTCCACGAGCAGTACTTC. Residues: CASSEAGTGFHEQYF.

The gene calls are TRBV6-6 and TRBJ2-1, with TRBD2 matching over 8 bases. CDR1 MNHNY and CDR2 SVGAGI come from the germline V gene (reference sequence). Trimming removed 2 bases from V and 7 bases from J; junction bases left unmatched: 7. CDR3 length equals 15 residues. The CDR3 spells CASSYGAGEVNEQFF. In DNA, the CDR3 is TGTGCCAGCAGTTACGGAGCGGGAGAAGTAAATGAGCAGTTCTTC.

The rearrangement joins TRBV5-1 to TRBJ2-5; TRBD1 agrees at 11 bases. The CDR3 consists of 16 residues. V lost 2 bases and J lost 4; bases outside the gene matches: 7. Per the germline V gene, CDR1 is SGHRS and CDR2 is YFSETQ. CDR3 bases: TGCGCCAGCAGCTTTACCGGGACAGGGGGGGGAGAGACCCAGTACTTC. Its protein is CASSFTGTGGGETQYF.

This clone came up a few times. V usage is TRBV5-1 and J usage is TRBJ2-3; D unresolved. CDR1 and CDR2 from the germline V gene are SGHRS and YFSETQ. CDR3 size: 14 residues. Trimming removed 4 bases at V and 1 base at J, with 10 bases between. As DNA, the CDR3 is TGCGCCAGCAGCGGCCCCCCCGGCACAGATACGCAGTATTTT. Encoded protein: CASSGPPGTDTQYF.

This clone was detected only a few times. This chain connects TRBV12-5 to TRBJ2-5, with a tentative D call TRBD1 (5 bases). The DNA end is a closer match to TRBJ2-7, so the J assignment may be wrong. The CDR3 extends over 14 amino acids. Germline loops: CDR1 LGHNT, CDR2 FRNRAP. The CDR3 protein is CASGLAQGSHEQYF. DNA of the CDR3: TGTGCTAGTGGTTTGGCCCAGGGATCCCACGAGCAGTACTTC.

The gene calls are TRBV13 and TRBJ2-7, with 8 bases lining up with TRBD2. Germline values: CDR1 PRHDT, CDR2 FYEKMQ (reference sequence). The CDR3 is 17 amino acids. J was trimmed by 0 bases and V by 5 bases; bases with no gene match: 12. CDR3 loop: CASSGSGKRGSSYEQYF. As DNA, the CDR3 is TGTGCCAGCAGCGGCTCAGGGAAGCGGGGGAGCTCCTACGAGCAGTACTTC. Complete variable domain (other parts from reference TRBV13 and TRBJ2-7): AAGVIQSPRHLIKEKRETATLKCYPIPRHDTVYWYQQGPGQDPQFLISFYEKMQSDKGSIPDRFSAQQFSDYHSELNMSSLELGDSALYFCASSGSGKRGSSYEQYFGPGTRLTVT.

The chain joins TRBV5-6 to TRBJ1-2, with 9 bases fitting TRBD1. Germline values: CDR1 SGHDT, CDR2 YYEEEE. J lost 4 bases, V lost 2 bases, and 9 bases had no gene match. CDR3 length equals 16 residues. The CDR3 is CASSLELQGAGYGYTF. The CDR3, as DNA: TGTGCCAGCAGCTTAGAACTACAGGGGGCGGGCTATGGCTACACCTTC. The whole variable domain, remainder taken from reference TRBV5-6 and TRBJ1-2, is DAGVTQSPTHLIKTRGQQVTLRCSPKSGHDTVSWYQQALGQGPQFIFQYYEEEERQRGNFPDRFSGHQFPNYSSELNVNALLLGDSALYLCASSLELQGAGYGYTFGSGTRLTVV.

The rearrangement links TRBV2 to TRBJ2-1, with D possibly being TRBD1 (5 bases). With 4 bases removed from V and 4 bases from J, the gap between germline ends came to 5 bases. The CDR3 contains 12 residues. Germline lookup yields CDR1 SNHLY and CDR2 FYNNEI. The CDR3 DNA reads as TGTGCCAGCAGTGGACAGTACAATGAGCAGTTCTTC. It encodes CASSGQYNEQFF.

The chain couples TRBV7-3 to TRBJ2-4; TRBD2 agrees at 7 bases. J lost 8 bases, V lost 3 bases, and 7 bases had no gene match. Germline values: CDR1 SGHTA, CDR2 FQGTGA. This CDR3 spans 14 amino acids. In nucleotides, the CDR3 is TGTGCCAGCAGCTTGGGAGGGAGTGGGGACATTCAGTACTTC. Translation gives CASSLGGSGDIQYF. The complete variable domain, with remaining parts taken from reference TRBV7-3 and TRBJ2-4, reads GAGVSQTPSNKVTEKGKYVELRCDPISGHTALYWYRQSLGQGPEFLIYFQGTGAADDSGLPNDRFFAVRPEGSVSTLKIQRTERGDSAVYLCASSLGGSGDIQYFGAGTRLSVL.

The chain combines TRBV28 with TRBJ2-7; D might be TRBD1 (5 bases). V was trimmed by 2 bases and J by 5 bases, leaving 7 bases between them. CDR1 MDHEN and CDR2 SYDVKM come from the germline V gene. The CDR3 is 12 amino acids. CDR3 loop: CASSLQGNEQYF. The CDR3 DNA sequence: TGTGCCAGCAGTTTACAGGGAAACGAGCAGTACTTC.

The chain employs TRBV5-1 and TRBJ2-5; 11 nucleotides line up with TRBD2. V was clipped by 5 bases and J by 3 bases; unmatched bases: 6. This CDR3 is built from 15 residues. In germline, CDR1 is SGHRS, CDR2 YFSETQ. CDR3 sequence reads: CASSLGSGGEETQYF. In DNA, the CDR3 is TGCGCCAGCAGTCTTGGTAGCGGGGGGGAAGAGACCCAGTACTTC.

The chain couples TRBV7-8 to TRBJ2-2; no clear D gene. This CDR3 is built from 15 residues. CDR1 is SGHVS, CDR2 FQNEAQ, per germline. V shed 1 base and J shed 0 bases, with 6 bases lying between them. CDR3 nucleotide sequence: TGTGCCAGCAGCTTAGGTCCTTCGAACACCGGGGAGCTGTTTTTT. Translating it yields CASSLGPSNTGELFF.

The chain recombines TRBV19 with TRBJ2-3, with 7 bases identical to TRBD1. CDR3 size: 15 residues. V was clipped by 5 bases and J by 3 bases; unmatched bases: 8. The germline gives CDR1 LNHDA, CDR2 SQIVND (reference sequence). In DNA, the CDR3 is TGTGCCAGTAGTGTGATAGACAGGGCGACAGATACGCAGTATTTT. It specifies CASSVIDRATDTQYF.

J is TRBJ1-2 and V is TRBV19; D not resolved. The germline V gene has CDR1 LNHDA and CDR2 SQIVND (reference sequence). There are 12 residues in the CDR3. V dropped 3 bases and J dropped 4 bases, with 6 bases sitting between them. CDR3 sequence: CASSMAGYGYTF. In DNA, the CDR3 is TGTGCCAGTAGTATGGCAGGCTATGGCTACACCTTC.

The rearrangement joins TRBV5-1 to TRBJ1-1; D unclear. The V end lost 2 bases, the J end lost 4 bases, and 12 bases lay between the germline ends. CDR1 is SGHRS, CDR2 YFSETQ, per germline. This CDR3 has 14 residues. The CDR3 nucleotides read TGCGCCAGCAGCTTCTCGGGTATCGGCACTGAAGCTTTCTTT. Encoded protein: CASSFSGIGTEAFF.

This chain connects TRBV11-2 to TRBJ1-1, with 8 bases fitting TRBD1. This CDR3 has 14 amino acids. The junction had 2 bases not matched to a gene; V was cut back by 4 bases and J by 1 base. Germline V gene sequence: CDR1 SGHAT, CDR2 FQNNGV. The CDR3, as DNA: TGTGCCAGCAGCTGGACAGGGACGAACACTGAAGCTTTCTTT. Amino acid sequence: CASSWTGTNTEAFF. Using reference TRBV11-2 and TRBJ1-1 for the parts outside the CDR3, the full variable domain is EAGVAQSPRYKIIEKRQSVAFWCNPISGHATLYWYQQILGQGPKLLIQFQNNGVVDDSQLPKDRFSAERLKGVDSTLKIQPAKLEDSAVYLCASSWTGTNTEAFFGQGTRLTVV.

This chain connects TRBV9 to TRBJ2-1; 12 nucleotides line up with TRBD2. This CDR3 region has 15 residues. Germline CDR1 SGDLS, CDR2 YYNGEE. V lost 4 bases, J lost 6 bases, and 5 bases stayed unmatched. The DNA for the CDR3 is TGTGCCAGCAGCTCAACTAGCGGGAGGTCCAATGAGCAGTTCTTC. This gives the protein CASSSTSGRSNEQFF.